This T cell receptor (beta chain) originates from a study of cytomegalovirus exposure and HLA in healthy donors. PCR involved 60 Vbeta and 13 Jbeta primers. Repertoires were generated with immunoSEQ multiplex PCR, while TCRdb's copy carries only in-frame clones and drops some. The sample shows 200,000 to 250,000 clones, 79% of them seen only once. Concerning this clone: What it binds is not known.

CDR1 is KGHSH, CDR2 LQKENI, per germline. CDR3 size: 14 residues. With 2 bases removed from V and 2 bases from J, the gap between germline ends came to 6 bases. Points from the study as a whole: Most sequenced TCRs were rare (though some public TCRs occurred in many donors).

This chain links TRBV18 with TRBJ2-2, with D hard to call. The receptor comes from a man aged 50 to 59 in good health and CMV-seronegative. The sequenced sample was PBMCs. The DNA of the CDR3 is TGTGCCAGCTCACCATCTAGAAACACCGGGGAGCTGTTTTTT. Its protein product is CASSPSRNTGELFF.